This TCR beta chain was identified during a study of T-cell reconstitution after alpha-beta-depleted transplantation in children. V was clipped by 2 bases and J by 5 bases; unmatched bases: 13. This CDR3 contains 17 residues. This clonotype was picked up many times. Unique molecular identifiers were incorporated when the TCRbeta library was constructed. Via MiXCR, TCRdb re-called the PCR reads, giving one row per CDR3 protein. There are about 360,000 distinct CDR3 sequences in the sample; approximately 12% occur only once, and around 4% lies in the top ten. This chain connects TRBV12-3 or TRBV12-4 to TRBJ2-5; 8 bases map to TRBD1. The receptor comes from a human donor who donated a stem cell graft to a child with Fanconi anemia. Material: PBMCs, obtained from the stem cell graft. The CDR3 DNA reads TGTGCCAGCAGTTTAAGTCTCGGACAGGGCCTGTGGGAGACCCAGTACTTC. Amino acids: CASSLSLGQGLWETQYF.